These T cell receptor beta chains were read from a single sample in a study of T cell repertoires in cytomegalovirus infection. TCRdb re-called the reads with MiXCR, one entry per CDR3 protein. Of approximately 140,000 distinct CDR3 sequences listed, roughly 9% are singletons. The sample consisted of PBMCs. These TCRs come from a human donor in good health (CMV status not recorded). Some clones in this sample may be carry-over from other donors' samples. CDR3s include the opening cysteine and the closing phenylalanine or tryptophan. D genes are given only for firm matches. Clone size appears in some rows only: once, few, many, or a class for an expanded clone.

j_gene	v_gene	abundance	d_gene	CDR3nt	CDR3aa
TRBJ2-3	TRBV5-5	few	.	TGTGCCAGCAGACCCACCCACAGTCCAGATACGCAGTATTTT	CASRPTHSPDTQYF
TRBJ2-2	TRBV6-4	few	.	TGTGCCAGCAAAACAGACTCGAACACCGGGGAGCTGTTTTTT	CASKTDSNTGELFF
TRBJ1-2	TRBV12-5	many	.	TGTGCTAGTGTTGTGGGGGTTGGGGGCTACACCTTC	CASVVGVGGYTF
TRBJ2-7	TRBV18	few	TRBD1	TGTGCCAGCTCACCACGGGGACAGGCCTACGAGCAGTACTTC	CASSPRGQAYEQYF
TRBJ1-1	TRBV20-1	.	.	TGCAGTGCCAGTCTCGGGGGTCCCAACACTGAAGCTTTCTTT	CSASLGGPNTEAFF
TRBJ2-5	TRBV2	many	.	TGTGCCAGCAGTGAGTTCAGGGCGGAGACCCAGTACTTC	CASSEFRAETQYF
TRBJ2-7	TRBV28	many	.	TGTGCCAGCAGTTGGGACGTGAACTCCTACGAGCAGTACTTC	CASSWDVNSYEQYF
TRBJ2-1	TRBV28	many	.	TGTGCCAGCTTAAACGACGCGGGCCGTAGCGAGCAGTTCTTC	CASLNDAGRSEQFF
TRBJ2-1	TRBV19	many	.	TGTGCCAGTAGTTTGGACTGGAACAATGAGCAGTTCTTC	CASSLDWNNEQFF
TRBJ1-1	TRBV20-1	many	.	TGCAGTGCCGCCAGAAGTAACACTGAAGCTTTCTTT	CSAARSNTEAFF
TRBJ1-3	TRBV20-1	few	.	TGCAGTGCTAGGACAGACGGAAACACCATATATTTT	CSARTDGNTIYF
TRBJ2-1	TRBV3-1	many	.	TGTGCCAGCAGCCAAGAGAATTCCCTAGGAAAGCAGTTCTTC	CASSQENSLGKQFF
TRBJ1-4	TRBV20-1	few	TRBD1	TGCAGTGCTAGCCAAAATGGACAGGGAGGACGTGAAAAACTGTTTTTT	CSASQNGQGGREKLFF
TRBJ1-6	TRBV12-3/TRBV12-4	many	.	TGTGCCAGCAGTCCCGTCCCAGGCGCCTATAATTCACCCCTCCACTTT	CASSPVPGAYNSPLHF
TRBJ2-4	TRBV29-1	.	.	TGCAGCGCCTTTGAGGAAAGGGGCCCGAGCATTCAGTACTTC	CSAFEERGPSIQYF
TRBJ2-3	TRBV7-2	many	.	TGTGCCAGCAGCCTAGTTAGGGCCGATACGCAGTATTTT	CASSLVRADTQYF